The 24 T cell receptor beta chains below were found in one sample sequenced in a study of radiotherapy plus CTLA-4 blockade in lung cancer. The table came from immunoSEQ multiplex PCR; TCRdb's copy has only in-frame clones and leaves some out. The data show 70,000 to 90,000 clones, around 82% seen once. Sample: peripheral blood, taken from a patient treated with radiotherapy plus ipilimumab. Source of these receptors: a human donor with non-small cell lung cancer who had a complete response to radiotherapy plus ipilimumab.

This chain links TRBV27 with TRBJ2-3; D is perhaps TRBD2 (5 bases). This CDR3 spans 16 amino acids. Looked up from germline, CDR1 is MNHEY and CDR2 is SMNVEV (reference sequence). V was pared by 2 bases and J by 6 bases, with 18 bases between. The CDR3 here is CASSLGIATLGDTQYF. DNA of the CDR3: TGTGCCAGCAGTTTAGGGATAGCGACCTTGGGCGATACGCAGTATTTT.

The chain recombines TRBV19 with TRBJ2-7; 7 bases are a match to TRBD1. The CDR3 totals 15 residues. CDR1 and CDR2 from the germline V gene are LNHDA and SQIVND (reference sequence). After removal of 5 bases from V and 2 bases from J, the junction contained 9 bases not matched to a gene. The DNA for the CDR3 is TGTGCCAGTAGTTCCCGGGACAGTGCCACCTACGAGCAGTACTTC. It yields the protein CASSSRDSATYEQYF.

This clone was counted between two and nine times. The chain combines TRBV19 with TRBJ1-6; D is possibly TRBD1 (5 bases). CDR3 length equals 15 residues. The V gene's germline CDR1 is LNHDA and CDR2 SQIVND (reference sequence). The V end was cut by 6 bases, the J end by 5 bases, with 14 bases between. The CDR3 loop reads CASRTGTANNSPLHF. As DNA, the CDR3 is TGTGCCAGTAGAACCGGGACGGCGAATAATTCACCCCTCCACTTT.

The chain couples TRBV5-4 to TRBJ2-1; 12 bases line up with TRBD2. The CDR3 sequence is 16 residues long. Germline-derived CDR1 and CDR2 are SGHNT and YYREEE (reference sequence). With V trimmed by 5 bases and J by 5 bases, 8 bases remained unmatched. The CDR3 region has the DNA TGTGCCAGCAGTCCGGGGACTAGCGGGTCCCACAATGAGCAGTTCTTC. Amino acid sequence: CASSPGTSGSHNEQFF.

The V call is TRBV5-5, the J call TRBJ2-7; D may be TRBD2 (6 bases). Germline values: CDR1 SGHKS, CDR2 YYEKEE (reference sequence). V shed 1 base and J shed 12 bases, with 23 bases lying between them. The CDR3 is 15 amino acids. The CDR3 loop is CASSLSPTSSASRYV. The CDR3 coding sequence is TGTGCCAGCAGCTTGTCTCCCACTAGCTCTGCGTCGAGGTACGTC.

The V gene is TRBV7-9, the J gene TRBJ1-5; the match to TRBD1 covers 7 bases. The CDR3 runs to 17 residues. The trim removed 1 base at V and 1 base at J, leaving 7 bases unmatched. Germline CDR1 reads SEHNR; CDR2 reads FQNEAQ (reference sequence). The CDR3 nucleotides are TGTGCCAGCAGCTTAGTTGGGACAGCGAGGAGCAATCAGCCCCAGCATTTT. This codes for CASSLVGTARSNQPQHF. Drawing the rest from reference TRBV7-9 and TRBJ1-5, the complete variable domain is DTGVSQNPRHKITKRGQNVTFRCDPISEHNRLYWYRQTLGQGPEFLTYFQNEAQLEKSRLLSDRFSAERPKGSFSTLEIQRTEQGDSAMYLCASSLVGTARSNQPQHFGDGTRLSIL.

DNA for the CDR3: TGCAGCGCCTCCCATAGCGGCGATGAGCAGTTCTTC. Translation gives CSASHSGDEQFF. V gene TRBV29-1 combines with J gene TRBJ2-1; a possible D gene is TRBD2 (6 bases). Trimming pared 7 bases from V and 8 bases from J, leaving 15 bases between. CDR3 length equals 12 residues. CDR1 and CDR2 (germline): SQVTM, ANQGSEA.

The V gene is TRBV19, the J gene TRBJ1-5, with D hard to call. Germline V gene sequence: CDR1 LNHDA, CDR2 SQIVND (reference sequence). This CDR3 is built from 15 residues. Trimming removed 8 bases from V and 0 bases from J, with 14 bases in between. The CDR3 DNA follows: TGTGCCAGTCTCTCCGTGGACTATAGCAATCAGCCCCAGCATTTT. Protein sequence: CASLSVDYSNQPQHF.

The J gene is TRBJ1-2, the V gene TRBV6-5; tentatively, D is TRBD1 (5 bases). CDR1 and CDR2 (germline): MNHEY, SVGAGI. The CDR3 is made up of 14 amino acids. V was pared by 5 bases and J by 6 bases, with 16 bases between. The CDR3 region is CASSESKGRDGYTF. The CDR3 DNA sequence: TGTGCCAGCAGTGAATCCAAGGGGCGGGATGGCTACACCTTC.

The chain links TRBV7-9 to TRBJ1-3; perhaps TRBD1 as D (5 bases). V lost 7 bases and J lost 2, with 15 bases in between. Germline V gene sequence: CDR1 SEHNR, CDR2 FQNEAQ (reference sequence). This CDR3 contains 15 residues. CDR3 sequence reads: CASTPERGTGNTIYF. The CDR3 bases are TGTGCCAGCACCCCGGAAAGGGGTACTGGAAACACCATATATTTT.

This clone was seen a few times. This chain links TRBV29-1 with TRBJ2-5, with TRBD2 as a possible D gene (5 bases). Trimming removed 3 bases from V and 2 bases from J, with 10 bases in between. The germline CDR1 and CDR2 sequences are SQVTM and ANQGSEA. CDR3 size: 13 residues. CDR3 in DNA: TGCAGCGTTGATGAGGGCCCACAAGAGACCCAGTACTTC. Its translation is CSVDEGPQETQYF.

This chain connects TRBV27 to TRBJ2-1; TRBD1 aligns across 7 bases. Germline V gene data show CDR1 as MNHEY and CDR2 as SMNVEV (reference sequence). V trimming: 5 bases; J trimming: 7 bases; junction bases outside the gene matches: 8. This CDR3 comprises 14 residues. This CDR3 is CASSSRQGKNEQFF. Written as DNA, the CDR3 is TGTGCCAGCAGTAGCAGACAGGGAAAGAATGAGCAGTTCTTC.

V and J are TRBV10-2 and TRBJ2-6, with 9 bases fitting TRBD2. With V trimmed by 0 bases and J by 0 bases, 3 bases remained unmatched. The germline V gene encodes CDR1 WSHSY and CDR2 SAAADI. This CDR3 contains 18 residues. In DNA, the CDR3 is TGCGCCAGCAGTGAGTCTGCGGGGGGGGTCTCTGGGGCCAACGTCCTGACTTTC. Translated: CASSESAGGVSGANVLTF.

This chain connects TRBV7-2 to TRBJ1-3, with 7 bases aligning to TRBD1. CDR3 length: 14 amino acids. Germline-derived CDR1 and CDR2 are SGHTA and FQGNSA. Unmatched junction bases numbered 0, after V lost 2 bases and J lost 2 bases. CDR3 bases: TGTGCCAGCAGCTTACAGGGGGCTGGAAACACCATATATTTT. As protein: CASSLQGAGNTIYF.

The chain is built from TRBV10-3 and TRBJ1-2, with 9 bases identical to TRBD1. The trim removed 0 bases at V and 4 bases at J, leaving 9 bases unmatched. CDR3 length equals 17 residues. Germline V gene sequence: CDR1 ENHRY, CDR2 SYGVKD. In nucleotides, the CDR3 is TGTGCCATCAGTGAGTCTATGATTGGACAGGGGAGCTATGGCTACACCTTC. Protein: CAISESMIGQGSYGYTF.

CDR3 sequence reads: CASSPPGTGKETQYF. The CDR3, as DNA: TGTGCCAGCAGCCCCCCCGGGACAGGGAAAGAGACCCAGTACTTC. This chain links TRBV5-6 with TRBJ2-5; 9 bases line up with TRBD1. The V segment lost 4 bases and the J segment 3 bases; nucleotides outside the gene matches: 7. CDR3 length equals 15 residues. Looked up from germline, CDR1 is SGHDT and CDR2 is YYEEEE.

V gene TRBV11-2 combines with J gene TRBJ1-2, with 7 bases matching TRBD1. The CDR3 extends over 14 amino acids. Germline V gene sequence: CDR1 SGHAT, CDR2 FQNNGV. The trim removed 5 bases at V and 3 bases at J, leaving 6 bases unmatched. CDR3 nucleotide sequence: TGTGCCAGCAGCGAGGGGGCAGGGCACTATGGCTACACCTTC. Amino acid sequence: CASSEGAGHYGYTF.

The J gene is TRBJ2-5, the V gene TRBV27; 14 bases map to TRBD2. This CDR3 contains 17 residues. Germline loops: CDR1 MNHEY, CDR2 SMNVEV (reference sequence). V lost 0 bases to trimming and J lost 6 bases; unmatched junction nucleotides: 6. In DNA, the CDR3 is TGTGCCAGCAGTTTATCCCAGACTAGCGGGAGGGCCAAGACCCAGTACTTC. This gives the protein CASSLSQTSGRAKTQYF.

This clone was found once. This chain links TRBV27 with TRBJ2-7; D possibly matches TRBD1 or TRBD2 (7 bases each). Looked up from germline, CDR1 is MNHEY and CDR2 is SMNVEV (reference sequence). V lost 4 bases and J lost 4, with 32 bases in between. The CDR3 runs to 20 residues. CDR3 amino acids: CASSSQRGQPRLGAVYEQYF. CDR3 coding DNA: TGTGCCAGCAGTTCCCAGCGGGGACAGCCGAGGTTGGGGGCCGTGTACGAGCAGTACTTC.

This clone was picked up one time. The V and J genes are TRBV7-6 and TRBJ2-2, with 9 bases aligning to TRBD2. CDR1 is SGHVS and CDR2 is FNYEAQ in the germline V gene. This CDR3 is 16 amino acids long. V gave up 5 bases and J gave up 2 bases; unmatched junction bases: 6. The CDR3 spells CASSQSSGVNTGELFF. The CDR3, as DNA: TGTGCCAGCAGCCAATCTAGCGGGGTAAACACCGGGGAGCTGTTTTTT.

The V and J genes are TRBV12-5 and TRBJ1-1; D is unresolved. Germline V gene lookup returns CDR1 LGHNT and CDR2 FRNRAP. The CDR3 spans 13 residues. V was trimmed by 7 bases and J by 5 bases, leaving 14 bases between them. The CDR3 is CASVPMGVTEAFF. The CDR3 region has the DNA TGTGCTAGTGTTCCTATGGGCGTAACTGAAGCTTTCTTT.

The J gene is TRBJ2-7, the V gene TRBV6-5, with TRBD1 matching 8 bases. From germline, CDR1 is MNHEY and CDR2 SVGAGI. V gave up 5 bases and J gave up 2 bases; unmatched junction bases: 8. The CDR3 has 15 residues. The CDR3 DNA reads as TGTGCCAGCAGTCCTACAGGGGGGAGCGCCTACGAGCAGTACGTC. Its protein product is CASSPTGGSAYEQYV.

The rearrangement uses TRBV25-1 and TRBJ1-1; the match to TRBD1 covers 7 bases. Germline CDR1 reads MGHDK; CDR2 reads SYGVNS. The V gene end was trimmed by 5 bases and the J gene end by 6 bases; junction bases not matched to a gene: 9. The CDR3 sequence is 14 residues long. CDR3 DNA sequence: TGTGCCAGCAGTAACCCGGACAGGCGCGCTGAAGCTTTCTTT. Translated, it gives CASSNPDRRAEAFF.

The V gene is TRBV6-5, the J gene TRBJ1-2; no clear D gene. This CDR3 is 14 amino acids long. Germline lookup yields CDR1 MNHEY and CDR2 SVGAGI. Trimming removed 0 bases at V and 0 bases at J, with 5 bases between. The CDR3 nucleotides are TGTGCCAGCAGTTACTCGAGTGCTAACTATGGCTACACCTTC. This codes for CASSYSSANYGYTF.